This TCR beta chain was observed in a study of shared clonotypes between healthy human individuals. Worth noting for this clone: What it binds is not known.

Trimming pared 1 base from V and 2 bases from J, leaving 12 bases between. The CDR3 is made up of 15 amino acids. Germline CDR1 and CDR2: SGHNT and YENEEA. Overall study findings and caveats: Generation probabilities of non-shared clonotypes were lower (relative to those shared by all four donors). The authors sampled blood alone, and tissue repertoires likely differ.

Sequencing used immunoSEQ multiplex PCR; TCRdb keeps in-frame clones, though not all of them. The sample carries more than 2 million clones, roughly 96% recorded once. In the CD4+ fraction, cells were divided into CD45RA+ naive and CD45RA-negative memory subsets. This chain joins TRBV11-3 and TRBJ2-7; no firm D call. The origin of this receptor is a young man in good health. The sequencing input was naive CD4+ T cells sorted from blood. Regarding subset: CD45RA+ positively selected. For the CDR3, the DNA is TGTGCCAGCAGCTTAGGATCCGGGCATGCCTACGAGCAGTACTTC. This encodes CASSLGSGHAYEQYF.